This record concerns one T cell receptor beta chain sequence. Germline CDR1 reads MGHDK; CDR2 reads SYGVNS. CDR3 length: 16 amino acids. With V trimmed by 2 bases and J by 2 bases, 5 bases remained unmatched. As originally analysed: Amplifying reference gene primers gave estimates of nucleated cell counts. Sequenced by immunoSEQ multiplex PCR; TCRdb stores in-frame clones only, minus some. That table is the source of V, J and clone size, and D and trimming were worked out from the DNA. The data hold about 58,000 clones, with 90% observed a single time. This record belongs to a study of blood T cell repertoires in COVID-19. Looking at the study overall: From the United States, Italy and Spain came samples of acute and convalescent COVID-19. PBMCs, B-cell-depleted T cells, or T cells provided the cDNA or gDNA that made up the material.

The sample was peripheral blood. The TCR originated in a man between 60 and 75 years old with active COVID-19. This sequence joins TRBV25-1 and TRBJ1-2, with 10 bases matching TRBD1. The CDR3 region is CASSEPGQGVNYGYTF. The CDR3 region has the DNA TGTGCCAGCAGTGAACCAGGACAGGGGGTGAACTATGGCTACACCTTC.